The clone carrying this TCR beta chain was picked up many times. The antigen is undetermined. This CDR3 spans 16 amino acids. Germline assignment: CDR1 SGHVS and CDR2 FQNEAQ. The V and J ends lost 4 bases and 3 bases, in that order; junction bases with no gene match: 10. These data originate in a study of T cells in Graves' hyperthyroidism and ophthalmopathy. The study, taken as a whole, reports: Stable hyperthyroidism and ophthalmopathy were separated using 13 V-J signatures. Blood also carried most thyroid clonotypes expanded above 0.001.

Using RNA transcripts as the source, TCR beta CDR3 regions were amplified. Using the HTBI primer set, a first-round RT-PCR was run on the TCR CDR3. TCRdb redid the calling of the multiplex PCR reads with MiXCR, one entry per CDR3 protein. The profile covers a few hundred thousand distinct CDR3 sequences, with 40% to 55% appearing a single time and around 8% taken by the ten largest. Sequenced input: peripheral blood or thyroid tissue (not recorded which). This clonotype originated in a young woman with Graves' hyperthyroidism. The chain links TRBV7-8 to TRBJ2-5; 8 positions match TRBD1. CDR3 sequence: CASSSEMDRVEETQYF. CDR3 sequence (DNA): TGTGCCAGCAGCTCGGAAATGGACAGGGTAGAAGAGACCCAGTACTTC. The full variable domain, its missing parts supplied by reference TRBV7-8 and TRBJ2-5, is GAGVSQSPRYKVAKRGQDVALRCDPISGHVSLFWYQQALGQGPEFLTYFQNEAQLDKSGLPSDRFFAERPEGSVSTLKIQRTQQEDSAVYLCASSSEMDRVEETQYFGPGTRLLVL.